These T cell receptor beta chains were read from a single sample in a study of identical twins. MiXCR, applied by TCRdb to the 5' RACE reads, yields one record per CDR3 protein. The sample shows under 900,000 distinct CDR3 sequences, about 12% of them seen only once. A further study also used this sample, focusing on yellow fever vaccine responses in identical twins.

What was sequenced was PBMCs. These receptors all come from a woman between 18 and 29 years old in good health. The CDR3 runs from the conserved cysteine through the conserved F or W. Each record gives: J gene, V gene, D gene, clone size, CDR3 length, CDR3 protein, CDR3 DNA. The D gene is left open where the match is weak. Size tells how often a clone was seen (once, few, many) or the class of an expanded clone, and some rows leave it out.

J gene: TRBJ2-1; V gene: TRBV20-1; D gene: -; clone size: -; CDR3 length: 13; CDR3 protein: CSARVGNYNEQFF; CDR3 DNA: TGCAGTGCTAGAGTAGGGAATTACAATGAGCAGTTCTTC
J gene: TRBJ1-2; V gene: TRBV10-3; D gene: -; clone size: -; CDR3 length: 15; CDR3 protein: CAISESGGRNYGYTF; CDR3 DNA: TGTGCCATCAGTGAGTCGGGGGGGCGTAACTATGGCTACACCTTC
J gene: TRBJ2-5; V gene: TRBV5-1; D gene: -; clone size: many; CDR3 length: 13; CDR3 protein: CASSFQGEETQYF; CDR3 DNA: TGCGCCAGCAGCTTTCAAGGGGAAGAGACCCAGTACTTC
J gene: TRBJ2-1; V gene: TRBV4-1; D gene: TRBD2; clone size: many; CDR3 length: 18; CDR3 protein: CASSSFLRSSGRKAEQFF; CDR3 DNA: TGCGCCAGCAGCTCGTTCCTCCGAAGTAGCGGGAGAAAGGCTGAGCAGTTCTTC
J gene: TRBJ2-7; V gene: TRBV20-1; D gene: TRBD2; clone size: many; CDR3 length: 17; CDR3 protein: CSAYNPVTSGFSYEQYF; CDR3 DNA: TGCAGTGCTTACAACCCCGTCACTAGCGGGTTCTCCTACGAGCAGTACTTC
J gene: TRBJ1-1; V gene: TRBV12-3/TRBV12-4; D gene: -; clone size: few; CDR3 length: 13; CDR3 protein: CASSFANGGEAFF; CDR3 DNA: TGTGCCAGCAGTTTTGCAAATGGGGGCGAAGCTTTCTTT
J gene: TRBJ2-7; V gene: TRBV9; D gene: -; clone size: -; CDR3 length: 14; CDR3 protein: CASSVDAGSYEQYF; CDR3 DNA: TGTGCCAGCAGCGTAGATGCAGGAAGCTACGAGCAGTACTTC
J gene: TRBJ1-6; V gene: TRBV7-8; D gene: -; clone size: -; CDR3 length: 17; CDR3 protein: CASSLDSGSSYNSPLHF; CDR3 DNA: TGTGCCAGCAGCTTAGACAGCGGAAGCTCCTATAATTCACCCCTCCACTTT
J gene: TRBJ2-3; V gene: TRBV6-2/TRBV6-3; D gene: TRBD1; clone size: -; CDR3 length: 14; CDR3 protein: CASSPTGSRDTQYF; CDR3 DNA: TGTGCCAGCAGTCCGACAGGGAGTCGGGATACGCAGTATTTT
J gene: TRBJ2-5; V gene: TRBV10-3; D gene: -; clone size: -; CDR3 length: 13; CDR3 protein: CAIRKDGQETQYF; CDR3 DNA: TGTGCCATCAGAAAGGACGGCCAAGAGACCCAGTACTTC
J gene: TRBJ2-5; V gene: TRBV13; D gene: TRBD2; clone size: -; CDR3 length: 15; CDR3 protein: CASSKNRLAGETQYF; CDR3 DNA: TGTGCCAGCAGCAAAAACCGACTAGCCGGGGAGACCCAGTACTTC
J gene: TRBJ2-1; V gene: TRBV6-5; D gene: -; clone size: -; CDR3 length: 16; CDR3 protein: CASSYSTGFSYNEQFF; CDR3 DNA: TGTGCCAGCAGTTACTCGACAGGATTTTCCTACAATGAGCAGTTCTTC
J gene: TRBJ1-1; V gene: TRBV7-9; D gene: -; clone size: -; CDR3 length: 16; CDR3 protein: CASSLEPAGVNTEAFF; CDR3 DNA: TGTGCCAGCAGCTTAGAACCCGCAGGGGTGAACACTGAAGCTTTCTTT